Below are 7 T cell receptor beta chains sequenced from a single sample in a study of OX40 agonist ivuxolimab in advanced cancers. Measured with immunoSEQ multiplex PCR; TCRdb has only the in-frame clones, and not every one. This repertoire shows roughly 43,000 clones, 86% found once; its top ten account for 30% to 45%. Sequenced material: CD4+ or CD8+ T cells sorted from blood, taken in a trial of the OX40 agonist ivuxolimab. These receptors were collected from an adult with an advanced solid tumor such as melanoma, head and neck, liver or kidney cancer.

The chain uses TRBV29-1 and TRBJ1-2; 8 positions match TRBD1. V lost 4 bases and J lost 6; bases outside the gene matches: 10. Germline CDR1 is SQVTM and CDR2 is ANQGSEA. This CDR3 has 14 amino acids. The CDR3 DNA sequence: TGCAGCGTTGGGGAAGACAGGGGCTTCGATGGCTACACCTTC. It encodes CSVGEDRGFDGYTF.

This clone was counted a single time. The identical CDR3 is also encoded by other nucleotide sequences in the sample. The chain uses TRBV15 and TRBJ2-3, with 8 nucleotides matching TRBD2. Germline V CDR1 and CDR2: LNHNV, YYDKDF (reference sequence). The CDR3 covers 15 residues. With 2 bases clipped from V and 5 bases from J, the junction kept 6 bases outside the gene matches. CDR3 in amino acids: CATSRPTSAVDTQYF. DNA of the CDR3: TGTGCCACCAGCAGACCGACTAGCGCGGTAGATACGCAGTATTTT.

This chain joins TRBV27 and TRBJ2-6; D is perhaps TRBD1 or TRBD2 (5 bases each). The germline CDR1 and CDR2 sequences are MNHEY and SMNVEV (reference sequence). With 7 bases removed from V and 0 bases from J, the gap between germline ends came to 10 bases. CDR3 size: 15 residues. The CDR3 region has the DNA TGTGCCAGCATGGGACGAAACTCTGGGGCCAACGTCCTGACTTTC. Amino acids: CASMGRNSGANVLTF.

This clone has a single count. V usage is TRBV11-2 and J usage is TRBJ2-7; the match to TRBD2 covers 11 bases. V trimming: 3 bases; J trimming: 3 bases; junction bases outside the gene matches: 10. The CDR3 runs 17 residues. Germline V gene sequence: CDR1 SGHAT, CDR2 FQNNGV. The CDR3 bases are TGTGCCAGCAGCTTGCGGGGTTCTAGCGGGAGGATCTACGAGCAGTACTTC. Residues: CASSLRGSSGRIYEQYF.

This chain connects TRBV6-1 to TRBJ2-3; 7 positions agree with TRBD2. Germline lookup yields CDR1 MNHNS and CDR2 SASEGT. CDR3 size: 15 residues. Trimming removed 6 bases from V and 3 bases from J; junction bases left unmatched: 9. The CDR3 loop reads CASRSRGLGTDTQYF. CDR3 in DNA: TGTGCCAGCAGGTCGCGAGGACTAGGTACAGATACGCAGTATTTT.

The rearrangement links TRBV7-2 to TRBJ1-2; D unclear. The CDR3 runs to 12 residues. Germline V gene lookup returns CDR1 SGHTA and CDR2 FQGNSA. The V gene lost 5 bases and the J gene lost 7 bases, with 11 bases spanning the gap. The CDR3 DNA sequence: TGTGCCAGCAGCCTTACGACAACTGGCTACACCTTC. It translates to CASSLTTTGYTF.

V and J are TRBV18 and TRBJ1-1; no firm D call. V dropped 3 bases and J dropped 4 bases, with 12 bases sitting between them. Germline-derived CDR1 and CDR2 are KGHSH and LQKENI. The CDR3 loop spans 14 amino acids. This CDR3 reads CASSPTAFGTEAFF. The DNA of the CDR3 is TGTGCCAGCTCACCGACCGCGTTCGGCACTGAAGCTTTCTTT. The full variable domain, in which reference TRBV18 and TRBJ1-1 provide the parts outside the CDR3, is NAGVMQNPRHLVRRRGQEARLRCSPMKGHSHVYWYRQLPEEGLKFMVYLQKENIIDESGMPKERFSAEFPKEGPSILRIQQVVRGDSAAYFCASSPTAFGTEAFFGQGTRLTVV.